This T cell receptor beta chain came from a study of PD-1 blockade in classical Hodgkin lymphoma. The overall study: Patients were treated with nivolumab at 3 mg/kg, and this was given intravenously every 2 weeks.

General study findings and limits: Complete responders possessed baseline diversity comparable to newly diagnosed patients. Significantly greater TCR diversity emerged by C4D1 in CD4+ cells but not CD8+ cells.

Profiled with immunoSEQ multiplex PCR; TCRdb holds only in-frame clones, not every one. The data hold more than 90,000 clones, with about three quarters observed a single time. Remarks on this clone: Antigen unknown.

The CDR3 sequence is 11 residues long. Deletions cut 5 bases from V and 5 bases from J, with 5 bases between. Germline values: CDR1 LNHDA, CDR2 SQIVND (reference sequence). As to time point: cycle 4 day 1 (C4D1), after 6 weeks of nivolumab. Autologous stem cell transplantation was followed by relapse in every patient, and brentuximab vedotin exposure varied. Relapsed/refractory classical Hodgkin lymphoma patients had complete, partial or progressive responses. The receptor was derived from a human donor with classical Hodgkin lymphoma. The sample here was peripheral blood mononuclear cells (PBMCs), taken before the fourth cycle of nivolumab. The rearrangement links TRBV19 to TRBJ2-3; D unresolved. CDR3 in amino acids: CASSGVDTQYF. The CDR3 nucleotides read TGTGCCAGTAGTGGTGTAGATACGCAGTATTTT.